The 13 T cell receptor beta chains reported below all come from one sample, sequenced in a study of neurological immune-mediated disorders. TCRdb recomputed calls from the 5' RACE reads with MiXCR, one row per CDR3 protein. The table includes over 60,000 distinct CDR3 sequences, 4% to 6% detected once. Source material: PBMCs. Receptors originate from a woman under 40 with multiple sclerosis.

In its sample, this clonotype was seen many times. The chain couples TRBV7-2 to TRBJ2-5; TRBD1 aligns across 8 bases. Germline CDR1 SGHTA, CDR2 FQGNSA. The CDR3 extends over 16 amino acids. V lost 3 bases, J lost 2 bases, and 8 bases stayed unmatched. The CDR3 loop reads CASSLRRRQGQETQYF. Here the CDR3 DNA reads TGTGCCAGCAGCTTGAGGAGACGACAGGGGCAAGAGACCCAGTACTTC. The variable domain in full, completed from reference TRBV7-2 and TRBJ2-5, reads GAGVSQSPSNKVTEKGKDVELRCDPISGHTALYWYRQSLGQGLEFLIYFQGNSAPDKSGLPSDRFSAERTGGSVSTLTIQRTQQEDSAVYLCASSLRRRQGQETQYFGPGTRLLVL.

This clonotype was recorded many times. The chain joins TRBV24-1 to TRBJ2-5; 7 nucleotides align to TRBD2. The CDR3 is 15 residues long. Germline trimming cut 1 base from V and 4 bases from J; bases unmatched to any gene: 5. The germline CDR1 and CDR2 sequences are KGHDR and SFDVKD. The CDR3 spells CATSDFRGGLETQYF. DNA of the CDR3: TGTGCCACCAGTGATTTTAGGGGAGGGTTAGAGACCCAGTACTTC.

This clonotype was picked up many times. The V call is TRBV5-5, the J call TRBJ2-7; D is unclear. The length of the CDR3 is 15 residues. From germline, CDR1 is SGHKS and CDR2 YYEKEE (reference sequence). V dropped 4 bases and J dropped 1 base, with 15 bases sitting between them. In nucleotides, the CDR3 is TGTGCCAGCAGCGCGGACGCAAGAGAATCCTACGAGCAGTACTTC. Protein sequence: CASSADARESYEQYF. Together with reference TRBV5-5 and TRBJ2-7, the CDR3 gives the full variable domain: DAGVTQSPTHLIKTRGQQVTLRCSPISGHKSVSWYQQVLGQGPQFIFQYYEKEERGRGNFPDRFSARQFPNYSSELNVNALLLGDSALYLCASSADARESYEQYFGPGTRLTVT.

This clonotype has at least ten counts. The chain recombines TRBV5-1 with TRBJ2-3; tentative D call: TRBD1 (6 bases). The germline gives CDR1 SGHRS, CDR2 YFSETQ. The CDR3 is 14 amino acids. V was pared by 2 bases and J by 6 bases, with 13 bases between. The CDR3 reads CASSFTGNLDTQYF. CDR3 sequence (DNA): TGCGCCAGCAGCTTTACAGGGAACCTCGATACGCAGTATTTT.

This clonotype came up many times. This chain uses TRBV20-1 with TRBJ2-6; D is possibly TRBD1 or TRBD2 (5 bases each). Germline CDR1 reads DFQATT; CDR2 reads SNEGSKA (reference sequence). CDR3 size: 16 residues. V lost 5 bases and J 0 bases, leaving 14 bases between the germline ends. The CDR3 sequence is CSARRDLRSGANVLTF. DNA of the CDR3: TGCAGTGCTCGACGGGACCTCCGCTCTGGGGCCAACGTCCTGACTTTC.

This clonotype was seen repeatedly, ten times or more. The CDR3, as DNA: TGTGCCATCAGTCCAGAACAGGGGGCGTCCTACAATGAGCAGTTCTTC. It encodes CAISPEQGASYNEQFF. This chain connects TRBV10-3 to TRBJ2-1; 9 bases align to TRBD1. Germline-derived CDR1 and CDR2 are ENHRY and SYGVKD. J was trimmed by 1 base and V by 5 bases; bases with no gene match: 6. The CDR3 extends over 16 amino acids.

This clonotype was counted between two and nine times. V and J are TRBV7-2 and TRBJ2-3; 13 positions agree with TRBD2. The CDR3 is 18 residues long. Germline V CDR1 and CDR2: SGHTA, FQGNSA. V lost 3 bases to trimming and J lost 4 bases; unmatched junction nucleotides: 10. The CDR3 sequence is CASSFRLAGGRGPDTQYF. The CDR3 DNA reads TGTGCCAGCAGCTTCCGACTAGCGGGGGGAAGGGGGCCAGATACGCAGTATTTT.

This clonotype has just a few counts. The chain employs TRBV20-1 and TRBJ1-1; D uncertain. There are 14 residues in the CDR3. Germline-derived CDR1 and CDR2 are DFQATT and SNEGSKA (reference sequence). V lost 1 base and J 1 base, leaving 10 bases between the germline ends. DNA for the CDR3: TGCAGTGCTAGAGTTGCGGGAACGAACACTGAAGCTTTCTTT. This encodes CSARVAGTNTEAFF.

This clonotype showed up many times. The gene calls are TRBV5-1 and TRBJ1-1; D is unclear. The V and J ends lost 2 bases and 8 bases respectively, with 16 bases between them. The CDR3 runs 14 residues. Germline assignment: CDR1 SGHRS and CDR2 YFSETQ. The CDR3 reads CASSLGGLGGEAFF. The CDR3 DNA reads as TGCGCCAGCAGCTTAGGCGGATTGGGAGGGGAAGCTTTCTTT. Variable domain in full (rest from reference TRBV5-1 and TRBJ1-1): KAGVTQTPRYLIKTRGQQVTLSCSPISGHRSVSWYQQTPGQGLQFLFEYFSETQRNKGNFPGRFSGRQFSNSRSEMNVSTLELGDSALYLCASSLGGLGGEAFFGQGTRLTVV.

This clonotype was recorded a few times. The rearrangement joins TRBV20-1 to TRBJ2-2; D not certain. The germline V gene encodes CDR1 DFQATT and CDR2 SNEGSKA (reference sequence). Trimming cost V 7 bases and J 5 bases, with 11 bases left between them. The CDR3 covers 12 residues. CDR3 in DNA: TGCAGTGGGACGGAAGGGACCGGGGAGCTGTTTTTT. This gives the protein CSGTEGTGELFF.

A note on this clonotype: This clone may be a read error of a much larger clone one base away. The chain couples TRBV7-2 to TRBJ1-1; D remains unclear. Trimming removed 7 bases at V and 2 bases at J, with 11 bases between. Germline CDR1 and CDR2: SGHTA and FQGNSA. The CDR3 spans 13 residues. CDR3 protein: CASKGSINTEAFF. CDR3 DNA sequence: TGTGCCAGCAAGGGCAGCATTAACACTGAAGCTTTCTTT.

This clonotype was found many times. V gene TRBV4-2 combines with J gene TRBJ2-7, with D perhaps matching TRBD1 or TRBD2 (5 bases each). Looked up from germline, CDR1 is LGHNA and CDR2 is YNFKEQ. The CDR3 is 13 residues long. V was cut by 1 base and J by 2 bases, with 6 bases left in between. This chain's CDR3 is CASSQVGAYEQYF. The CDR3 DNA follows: TGTGCCAGCAGCCAAGTGGGGGCCTACGAGCAGTACTTC.

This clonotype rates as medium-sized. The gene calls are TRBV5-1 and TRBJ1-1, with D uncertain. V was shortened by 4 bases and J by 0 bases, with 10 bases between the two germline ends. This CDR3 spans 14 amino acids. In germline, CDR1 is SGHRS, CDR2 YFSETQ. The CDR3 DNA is TGCGCCAGCAGCCTGGACGGCATGAACACTGAAGCTTTCTTT. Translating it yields CASSLDGMNTEAFF.